The clone carrying this T cell receptor beta chain was counted a few times. The sample originates from a study of blood T cell repertoires in COVID-19. Study-level background: Some COVID-19 samples were acute and others convalescent; all came from the United States, Italy and Spain. The cDNA or gDNA used as material had been derived from T cells, B-cell-depleted T cells, or PBMCs.

Under the authors' procedure: Nucleated cell number was recorded as an estimate derived from reference gene primer amplification. Repertoires were generated with immunoSEQ multiplex PCR, while TCRdb's copy carries only in-frame clones and drops some. For V, J and clone size, that table is used; D and trimming come from the DNA. The sample consists of around 81,000 clones, roughly four fifths of them appearing once. Material for sequencing was peripheral blood. The TCR sequence derives from a human donor in a cohort sampled during active COVID-19.

CDR3: CASTRGETEAFF. The CDR3 DNA follows: TGTGCCAGCACCAGGGGGGAAACTGAAGCTTTCTTT. The V gene is TRBV12-3 or TRBV12-4, the J gene TRBJ1-1, with TRBD1 matching 7 bases. This CDR3 comprises 12 residues. The junction had 4 bases not matched to a gene; V was cut back by 7 bases and J by 5 bases.